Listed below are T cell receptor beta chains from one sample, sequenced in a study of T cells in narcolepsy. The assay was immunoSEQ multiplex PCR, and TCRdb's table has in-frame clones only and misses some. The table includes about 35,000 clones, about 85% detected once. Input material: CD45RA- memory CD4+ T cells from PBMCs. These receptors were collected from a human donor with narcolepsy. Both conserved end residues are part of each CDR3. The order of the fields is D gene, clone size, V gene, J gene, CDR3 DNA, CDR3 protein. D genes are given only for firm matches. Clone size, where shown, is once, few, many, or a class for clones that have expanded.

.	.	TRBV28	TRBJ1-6	TGTGCCAGCAGTTTTGGTAATTCACCCCTCCACTTT	CASSFGNSPLHF
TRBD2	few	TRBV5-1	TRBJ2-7	TGCGCCAGCAGCTGGGGGGGTAGCTCCTACGAGCAGTACTTC	CASSWGGSSYEQYF
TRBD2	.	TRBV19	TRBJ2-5	TGTGCCAGTAGTATCCTGGGACTAGGGGAAGAGACCCAGTACTTC	CASSILGLGEETQYF
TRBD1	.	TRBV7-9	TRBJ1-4	TGTGCCAGCAGCCAGGGACAGGGGGGCACTAATGAAAAACTGTTTTTT	CASSQGQGGTNEKLFF
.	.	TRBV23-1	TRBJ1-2	TGCGCCAGCAGTCCCTCTAACTATGGCTACACCTTC	CASSPSNYGYTF
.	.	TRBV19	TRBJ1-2	TGTGCCAGTAGGATTATTACAGGGTTCGATTATGGCTACACCTTC	CASRIITGFDYGYTF
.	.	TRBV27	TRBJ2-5	TGTGCCAGCAGCCACCTTGGGCCCCAAGAGACCCAGTACTTC	CASSHLGPQETQYF
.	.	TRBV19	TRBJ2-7	TGTGCCAGTAGTATGTCCAGGGGGGAACGAAGGCTCTACGAGCAGTACTTC	CASSMSRGERRLYEQYF
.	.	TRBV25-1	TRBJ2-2	TGTGCCAGCAGTGAGAACACCCCTGGCGGGGAGCTGTTTTTT	CASSENTPGGELFF
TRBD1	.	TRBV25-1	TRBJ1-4	TGTGCCAGCAGTGGACCCGGGACAGGGGGCTTGAAACTGTTTTTT	CASSGPGTGGLKLFF
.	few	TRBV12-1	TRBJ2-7	.	CASSLWASGSYEQYF
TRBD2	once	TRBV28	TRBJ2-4	TGTGCCAGCAGTCCCCGACTAGCGGGATCCAAAAACATTCAGTACTTC	CASSPRLAGSKNIQYF
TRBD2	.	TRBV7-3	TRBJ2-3	TGTGCCAGCAGCCCGACTAGCGGCACAGATACGCAGTATTTT	CASSPTSGTDTQYF
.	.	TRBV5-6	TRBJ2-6	TGTGCCAGCAGCTTTCGGGGAGCGGGGGCCAACGTCCTGACTTTC	CASSFRGAGANVLTF
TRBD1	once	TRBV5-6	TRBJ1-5	TGTGCCAGCAGCACAGCGGGACAGGGAGAGGGGCAGCCCCAGCATTTT	CASSTAGQGEGQPQHF
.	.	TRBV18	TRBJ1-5	TGTGCCAGCTCACCGGATGAGGATCAGCCCCAGCATTTT	CASSPDEDQPQHF
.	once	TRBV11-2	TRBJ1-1	TGTGCCAGCAGCTTAGTGCTGAACACTGAAGCTTTCTTT	CASSLVLNTEAFF
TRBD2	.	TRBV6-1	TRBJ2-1	TGTGCCAGCACCCCGGGACTAGCATACAATGAGCAGTTCTTC	CASTPGLAYNEQFF
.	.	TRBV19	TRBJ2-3	TGTGCCAGTAGTATAGATCGGCCTAGCAGTAGCACAGATACGCAGTATTTT	CASSIDRPSSSTDTQYF
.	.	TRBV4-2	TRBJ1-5	TGTGCCAGCAGCCCTCGTAGGCCCCAGCATTTT	CASSPRRPQHF
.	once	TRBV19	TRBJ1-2	TGTGCCAGTTACCCCGTAGTGCGGGGGTCTGGCTATGGCTACACCTTC	CASYPVVRGSGYGYTF
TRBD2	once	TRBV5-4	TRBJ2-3	TGTGCCAGCAGCTTGGGAGGGGCGGGGGGCAAGGATACGCAGTATTTT	CASSLGGAGGKDTQYF
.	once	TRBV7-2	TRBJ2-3	TGTGCCAGCAGTAAGACTATCACACCCACAGATACGCAGTATTTT	CASSKTITPTDTQYF
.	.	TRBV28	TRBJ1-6	TGTGCCAGCAGTTTATTGAATTCACCCCTCCACTTT	CASSLLNSPLHF
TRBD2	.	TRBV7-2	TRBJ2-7	TGTGCCAGCATCCCCCCAGGGCTAGCGGGAGGGGTACTGCACTTC	CASIPPGLAGGVLHF
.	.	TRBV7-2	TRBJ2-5	TGTGCCAGCAGCATTAGCGGCGCTGGAGAGACCCAGTACTTC	CASSISGAGETQYF
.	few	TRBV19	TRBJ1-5	TGTGCCAGTAGTATAGTTATCGGTCAGCCCCAGCATTTT	CASSIVIGQPQHF
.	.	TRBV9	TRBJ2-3	TGTGCCAGCAGCGTAGAAGGGAGGTCAGATACGCAGTATTTT	CASSVEGRSDTQYF
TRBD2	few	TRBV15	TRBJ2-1	TGTGCCACCAGCAGAGCGGGGGGACTAGCCCTAGGGGAGCAGTTCTTC	CATSRAGGLALGEQFF
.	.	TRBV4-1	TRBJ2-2	TGCGCCAGCAGCCAAGAGGGATGGGCGGGAAACACCGGGGAGCTGTTTTTT	CASSQEGWAGNTGELFF
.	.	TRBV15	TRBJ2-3	TGTGCCACCAGCAGAGGGGGGAGGTCAAACACAGATACGCAGTATTTT	CATSRGGRSNTDTQYF
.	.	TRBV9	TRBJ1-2	TGTGCCAGCAGCGCCACTACAGGCCCGGGGGGCTACACCTTC	CASSATTGPGGYTF
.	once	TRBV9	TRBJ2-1	TGTGCCAGCAGCACCTCCCCGAACAATGAGCAGTTCTTC	CASSTSPNNEQFF
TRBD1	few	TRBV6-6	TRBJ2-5	TGTGCCAGCAGTTCGCCTAGGGGGCGAGGACAAGAGACCCAGTACTTC	CASSSPRGRGQETQYF
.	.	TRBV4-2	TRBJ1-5	TGTGCCAGCAGCCGAGACGGCCAGACAAATCAGCCCCAGCATTTT	CASSRDGQTNQPQHF
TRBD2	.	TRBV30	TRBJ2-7	TGTGCCTGGAGCGGTAGCGGGACTTCTTTCGGGCAGTACTTC	CAWSGSGTSFGQYF
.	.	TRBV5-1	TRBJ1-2	TGCGCCAGCAGCTTGCAGGGGAGGGGGACCTATGGCTACACCTTC	CASSLQGRGTYGYTF
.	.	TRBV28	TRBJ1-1	TGTGCCAGCAGCCCTGGGGACGGTGAAGCTTTCTTT	CASSPGDGEAFF
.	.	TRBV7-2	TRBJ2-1	TGTGCCAGCACCCAAGGGCTATTTTACAATGAGCAGTTCTTC	CASTQGLFYNEQFF
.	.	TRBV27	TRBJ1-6	TGTGCCAGCAGTTTATACCGCTCCTATAATTCACCCCTCCACTTT	CASSLYRSYNSPLHF
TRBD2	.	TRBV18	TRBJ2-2	TGTGCCAGCTCACCGACTAGCCTCGGCACCGGGGAGCTGTTTTTT	CASSPTSLGTGELFF
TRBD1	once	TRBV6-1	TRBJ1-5	TGTGCCAGCAGCCCACAGGGGGCAGGTGGGTCCCAGCATTTT	CASSPQGAGGSQHF
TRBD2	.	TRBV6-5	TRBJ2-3	TGTGCCAGCAGACTAGCGGAATCTAGCACAGATACGCAGTATTTT	CASRLAESSTDTQYF
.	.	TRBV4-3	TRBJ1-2	TGCGCCAGCAGCCAAGGGCAGGGGCCCTATGGCTACACCTTC	CASSQGQGPYGYTF
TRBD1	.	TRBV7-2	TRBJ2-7	TGTGCCAGCAGCGTAAACAGGGGGCTGGGCGAGCAGTACTTC	CASSVNRGLGEQYF
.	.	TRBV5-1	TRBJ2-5	TGCGCCAGCAGCTTGGCCCCCGGGGGTCAAGAGACCCAGTACTTC	CASSLAPGGQETQYF